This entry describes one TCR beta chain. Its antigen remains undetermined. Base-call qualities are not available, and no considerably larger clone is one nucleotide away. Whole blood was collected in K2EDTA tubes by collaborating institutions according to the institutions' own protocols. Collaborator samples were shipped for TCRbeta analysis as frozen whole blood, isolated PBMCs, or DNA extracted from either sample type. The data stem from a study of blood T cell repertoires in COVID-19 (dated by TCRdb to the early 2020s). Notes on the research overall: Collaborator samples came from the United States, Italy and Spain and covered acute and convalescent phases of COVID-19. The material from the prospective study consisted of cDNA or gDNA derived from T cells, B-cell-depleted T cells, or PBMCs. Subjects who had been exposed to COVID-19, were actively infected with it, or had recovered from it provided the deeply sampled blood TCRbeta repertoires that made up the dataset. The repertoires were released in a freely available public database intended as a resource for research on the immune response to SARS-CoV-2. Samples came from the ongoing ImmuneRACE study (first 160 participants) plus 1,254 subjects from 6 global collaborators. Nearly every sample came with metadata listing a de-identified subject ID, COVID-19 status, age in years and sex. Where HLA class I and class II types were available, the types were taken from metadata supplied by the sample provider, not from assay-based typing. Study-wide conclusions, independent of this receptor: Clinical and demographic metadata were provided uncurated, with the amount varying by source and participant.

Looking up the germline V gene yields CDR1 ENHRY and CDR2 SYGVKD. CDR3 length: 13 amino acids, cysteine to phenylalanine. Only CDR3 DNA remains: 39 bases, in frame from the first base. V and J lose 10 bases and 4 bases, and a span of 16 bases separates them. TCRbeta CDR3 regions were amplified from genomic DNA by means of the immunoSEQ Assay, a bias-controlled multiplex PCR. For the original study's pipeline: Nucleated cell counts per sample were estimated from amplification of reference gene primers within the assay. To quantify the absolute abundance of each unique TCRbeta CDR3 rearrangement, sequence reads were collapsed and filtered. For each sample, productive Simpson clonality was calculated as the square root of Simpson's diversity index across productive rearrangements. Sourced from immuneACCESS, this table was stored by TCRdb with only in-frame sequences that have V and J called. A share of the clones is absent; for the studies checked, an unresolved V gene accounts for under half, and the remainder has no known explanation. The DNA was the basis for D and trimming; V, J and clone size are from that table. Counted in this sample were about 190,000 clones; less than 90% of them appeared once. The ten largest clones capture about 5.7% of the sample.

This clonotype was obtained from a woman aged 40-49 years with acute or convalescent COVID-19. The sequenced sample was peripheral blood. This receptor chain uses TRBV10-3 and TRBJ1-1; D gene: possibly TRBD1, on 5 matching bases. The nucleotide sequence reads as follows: TGTGCCACCATATATCAGGGTGGCACTGAAGCTTTCTTT. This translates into CATIYQGGTEAFF.